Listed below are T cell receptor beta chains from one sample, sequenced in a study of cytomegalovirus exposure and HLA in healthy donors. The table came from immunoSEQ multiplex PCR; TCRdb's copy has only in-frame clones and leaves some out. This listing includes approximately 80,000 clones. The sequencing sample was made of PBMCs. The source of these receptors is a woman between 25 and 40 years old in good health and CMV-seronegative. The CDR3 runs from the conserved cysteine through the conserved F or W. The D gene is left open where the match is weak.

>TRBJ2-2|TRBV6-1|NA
CASSDLRGANTGELFF
TGTGCCAGCAGTGATTTAAGGGGTGCGAACACCGGGGAGCTGTTTTTT
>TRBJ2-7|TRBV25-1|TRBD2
CASSYGGSEQYF
TGTGCCAGCAGTTACGGGGGGAGTGAGCAGTACTTC
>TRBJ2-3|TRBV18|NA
CASSPYLADTQYF
TGTGCCAGCTCCCCCTACTTGGCAGATACGCAGTATTTT
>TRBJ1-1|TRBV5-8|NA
CASSPGPNTEAFF
TGTGCCAGCAGCCCTGGGCCGAACACTGAAGCTTTCTTT
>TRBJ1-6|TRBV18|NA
CASSLRGIWDNSPLHF
TGTGCCAGCTCACTAAGGGGGATTTGGGATAATTCACCCCTCCACTTT
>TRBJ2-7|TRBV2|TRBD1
CASSVRDRRYEQYF
TGTGCCAGCAGTGTTCGGGACAGGAGGTACGAGCAGTACTTC
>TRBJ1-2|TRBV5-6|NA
CASSNTPVGGYTF
TGTGCCAGCAGCAATACGCCGGTCGGGGGCTACACCTTC
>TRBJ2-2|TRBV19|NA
CASGISGVNTGELFF
TGTGCCAGTGGCATATCGGGGGTTAACACCGGGGAGCTGTTTTTT
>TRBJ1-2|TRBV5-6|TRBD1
CASRATGDYGYTF
TGTGCCAGCAGAGCGACAGGGGACTATGGCTACACCTTC
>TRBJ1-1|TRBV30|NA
CAWNQGQHTEAFF
TGTGCCTGGAACCAGGGACAACACACTGAAGCTTTCTTT
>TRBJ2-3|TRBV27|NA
CASSLTVPPFTDTQYF
TGTGCCAGCAGTTTAACAGTGCCTCCCTTCACAGATACGCAGTATTTT
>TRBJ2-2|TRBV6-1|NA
CASSQRENGELFF
TGTGCCAGCAGCCAAAGAGAGAACGGGGAGCTGTTTTTT
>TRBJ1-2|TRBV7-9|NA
CASSSGGGHYGYTF
TGTGCCAGCAGCTCCGGGGGAGGCCACTATGGCTACACCTTC
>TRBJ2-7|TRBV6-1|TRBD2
CASSGSGRAGYEQYF
TGTGCCAGCAGCGGGAGCGGGAGGGCCGGGTACGAGCAGTACTTC
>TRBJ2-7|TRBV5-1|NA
CASSLVPGSYEQYF
TGCGCCAGCAGCTTGGTCCCAGGGTCCTACGAGCAGTACTTC
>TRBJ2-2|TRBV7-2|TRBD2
CASSLRRGGASNTGELFF
TGTGCCAGCAGCTTAAGGCGCGGGGGAGCCTCGAACACCGGGGAGCTGTTTTTT
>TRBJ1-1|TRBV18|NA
CASSNSGLYAEAFF
TGTGCCAGCTCTAACTCGGGACTTTACGCTGAAGCTTTCTTT
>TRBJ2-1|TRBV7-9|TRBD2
CASRHGGAGGTRGYNEQFF
TGTGCCAGCAGACACGGGGGAGCGGGAGGCACCCGGGGCTACAATGAGCAGTTCTTC
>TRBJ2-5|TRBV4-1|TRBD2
CASSRRLAGQETQYF
TGCGCCAGCAGCCGCCGACTAGCGGGGCAAGAGACCCAGTACTTC
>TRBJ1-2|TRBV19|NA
CASRSGTTYGYTF
TGTGCCAGTAGATCCGGGACAACCTATGGCTACACCTTC
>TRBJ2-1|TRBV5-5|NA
CASSLGLPHLSDEQFF
TGTGCCAGCAGCTTGGGACTACCTCATCTTTCGGACGAGCAGTTCTTC
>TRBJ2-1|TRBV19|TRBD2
CASSIRLAGYNEQFF
TGTGCCAGTAGTATCAGACTAGCGGGGTACAATGAGCAGTTCTTC
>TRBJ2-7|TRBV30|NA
CAWSERYEQYF
TGTGCCTGGAGTGAGAGGTACGAGCAGTACTTC
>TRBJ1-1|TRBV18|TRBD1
CASSPTGTVNTEAFF
TGTGCCAGCTCACCAACGGGGACAGTGAACACTGAAGCTTTCTTT
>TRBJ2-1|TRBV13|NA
CASSFQGGNEQFF
TGTGCCAGCAGCTTCCAGGGGGGCAATGAGCAGTTCTTC
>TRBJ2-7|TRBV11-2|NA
CASANGWGGYEQYF
TGTGCCAGCGCGAACGGTTGGGGCGGCTACGAGCAGTACTTC
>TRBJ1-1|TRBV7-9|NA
CASRQQGEAFF
TGTGCCAGCAGACAACAGGGAGAGGCTTTCTTT
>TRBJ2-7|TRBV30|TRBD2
CAWSLSGGGYEQYF
TGTGCCTGGAGTCTAAGCGGGGGCGGGTACGAGCAGTACTTC
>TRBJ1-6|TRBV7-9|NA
CASSSTSSYNSPLHF
TGTGCCAGCAGCTCCACCAGCTCCTATAATTCACCCCTCCACTTT
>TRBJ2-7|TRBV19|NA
CASSIDGAYEQYF
TGTGCCAGTAGTATAGACGGAGCCTACGAGCAGTACTTC
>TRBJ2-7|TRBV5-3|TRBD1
CATRTGAAPWQYF
TGTGCCACCAGGACAGGGGCTGCCCCGTGGCAGTACTTC
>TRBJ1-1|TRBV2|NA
CASSEFPRGSPGGTEAFF
TGTGCCAGCAGTGAATTCCCCAGGGGTTCACCGGGGGGCACTGAAGCTTTCTTT
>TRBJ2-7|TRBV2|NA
CASSEAARGEQYF
TGTGCCAGCAGTGAAGCCGCTAGGGGCGAGCAGTACTTC
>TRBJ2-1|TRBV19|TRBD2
CASGLAFSYNEQFF
TGTGCCAGTGGACTAGCGTTCTCCTACAATGAGCAGTTCTTC
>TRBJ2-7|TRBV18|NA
CASSPRRSADTREQYF
TGTGCCAGCTCACCGAGGAGGTCAGCAGATACGAGGGAGCAGTACTTC
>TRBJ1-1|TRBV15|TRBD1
CATSFRDRNTEAFF
TGTGCCACCAGCTTCCGGGACAGGAACACTGAAGCTTTCTTT
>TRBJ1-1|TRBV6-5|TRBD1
CASRPPGTGVTEAFF
TGTGCCAGCCGCCCCCCCGGGACAGGGGTCACTGAAGCTTTCTTT
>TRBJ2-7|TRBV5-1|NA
CASSLSSPSYEQYF
TGCGCCAGCAGCTTGTCTTCCCCCTCCTACGAGCAGTACTTC
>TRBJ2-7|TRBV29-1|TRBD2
CSVAGGRGPGEQYF
TGCAGCGTCGCGGGGGGAAGGGGCCCCGGCGAGCAGTACTTC
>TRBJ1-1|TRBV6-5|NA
CASSYGGADTEAFF
TGTGCCAGCAGTTACGGAGGGGCCGACACTGAAGCTTTCTTT
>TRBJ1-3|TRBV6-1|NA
CASSEAGTGNTIYF
TGTGCCAGCAGTGAGGCAGGGACTGGGAACACCATATATTTT
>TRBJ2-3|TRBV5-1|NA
CASSSGRADTQYF
TGCGCCAGCAGCAGCGGACGGGCAGATACGCAGTATTTT
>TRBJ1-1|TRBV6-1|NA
CASSPRGGTGTEAFF
TGTGCCAGCAGCCCCCGGGGGGGGACGGGCACTGAAGCTTTCTTT
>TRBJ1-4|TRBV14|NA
CASSQAGQGTEKLFF
TGTGCCAGCAGCCAAGCGGGCCAGGGAACTGAAAAACTGTTTTTT
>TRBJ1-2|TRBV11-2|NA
CASTLLGGRGYTF
TGTGCCAGCACCCTATTGGGGGGTCGAGGCTACACCTTC
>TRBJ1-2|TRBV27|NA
CASSLSKRGNYGYTF
TGTGCCAGCAGTTTATCGAAAAGGGGAAACTATGGCTACACCTTC
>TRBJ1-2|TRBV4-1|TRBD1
CASSHPPSDRDGYTF
TGCGCCAGCAGCCATCCTCCCTCGGACAGGGACGGCTACACCTTC
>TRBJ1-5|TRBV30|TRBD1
CAWRPQTGGAGQPQHF
TGTGCCTGGAGGCCACAAACAGGGGGCGCGGGTCAGCCCCAGCATTTT